This entry concerns a single TCR beta chain. Its antigen is undetermined. This record belongs to a study of T-cell reconstitution after alpha-beta-depleted transplantation in children. Study findings and constraints: Among T cells one year after transplant, newly produced cells accounted for most counts and diversity.

With V trimmed by 1 base and J by 1 base, 9 bases remained unmatched. Germline CDR1 reads DFQATT; CDR2 reads SNEGSKA (reference sequence). CDR3 length: 17 residues. Unique molecular identifiers were incorporated into the prepared TCRbeta library. A single record per CDR3 protein comes from TCRdb applying MiXCR to the PCR reads. Of about 980,000 distinct CDR3 sequences in the sample, around 30% were seen once. Sequenced here: PBMCs, mostly from graft donor cells, sampled 360 days after TCRalphabeta/CD19-depleted stem cell transplant. The rearrangement joins TRBV20-1 to TRBJ1-3; 8 bases agree with TRBD1. This receptor was taken from a boy under two years old who had a stem cell transplant for SCID, so the T cells may come from the graft donor. The DNA of the CDR3 is TGCAGTGCTAGAGGGTACAGGGGGAAGTATTCTGGAAACACCATATATTTT. Amino acids: CSARGYRGKYSGNTIYF.